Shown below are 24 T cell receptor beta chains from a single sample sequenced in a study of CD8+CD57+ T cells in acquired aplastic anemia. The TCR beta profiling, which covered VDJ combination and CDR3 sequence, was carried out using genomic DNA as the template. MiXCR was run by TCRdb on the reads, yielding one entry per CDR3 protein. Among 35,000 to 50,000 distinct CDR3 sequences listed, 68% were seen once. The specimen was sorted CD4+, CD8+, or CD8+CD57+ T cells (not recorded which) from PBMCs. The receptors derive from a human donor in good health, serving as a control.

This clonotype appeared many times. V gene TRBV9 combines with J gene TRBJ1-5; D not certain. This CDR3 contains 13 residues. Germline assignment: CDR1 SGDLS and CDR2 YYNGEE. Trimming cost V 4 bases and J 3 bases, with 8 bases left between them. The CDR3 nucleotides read TGTGCCAGCAGCCCGGACGTCAATCAGCCCCAGCATTTT. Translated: CASSPDVNQPQHF.

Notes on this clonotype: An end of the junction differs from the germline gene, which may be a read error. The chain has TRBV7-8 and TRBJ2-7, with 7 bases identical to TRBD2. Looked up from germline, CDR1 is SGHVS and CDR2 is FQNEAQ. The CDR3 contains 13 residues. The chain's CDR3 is CASSESGGYEQYF. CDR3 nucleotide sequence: TGCGCCAGCAGTGAGTCCGGGGGGTACGAGCAGTACTTC.

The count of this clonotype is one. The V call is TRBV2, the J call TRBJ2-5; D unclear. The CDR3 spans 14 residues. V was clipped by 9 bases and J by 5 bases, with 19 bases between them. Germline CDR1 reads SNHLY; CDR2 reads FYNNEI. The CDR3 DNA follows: TGTGCCAGTACGTTCAACTTGTTTTCGGAGACCCAGTACTTC. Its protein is CASTFNLFSETQYF.

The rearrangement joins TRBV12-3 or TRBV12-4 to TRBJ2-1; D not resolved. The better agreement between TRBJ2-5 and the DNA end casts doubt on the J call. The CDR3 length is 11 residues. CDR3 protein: CASSSRETQYF. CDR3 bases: TGTGCCAGCAGTTCACGGGAGACCCAGTACTTC.

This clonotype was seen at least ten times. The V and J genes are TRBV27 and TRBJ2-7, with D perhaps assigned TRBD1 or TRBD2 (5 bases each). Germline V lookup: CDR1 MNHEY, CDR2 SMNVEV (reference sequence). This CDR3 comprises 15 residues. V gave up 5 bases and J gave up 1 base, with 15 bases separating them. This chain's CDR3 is CASSPQTAVSYEQYF. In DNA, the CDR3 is TGTGCCAGCAGTCCACAGACAGCGGTTTCCTACGAGCAGTACTTC.

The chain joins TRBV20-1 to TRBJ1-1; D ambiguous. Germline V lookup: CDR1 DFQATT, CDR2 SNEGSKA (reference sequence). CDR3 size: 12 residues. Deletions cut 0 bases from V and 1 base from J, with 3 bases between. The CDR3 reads CSARDTNTEAFF. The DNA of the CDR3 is TGCAGTGCTAGAGATACGAACACTGAAGCTTTCTTT.

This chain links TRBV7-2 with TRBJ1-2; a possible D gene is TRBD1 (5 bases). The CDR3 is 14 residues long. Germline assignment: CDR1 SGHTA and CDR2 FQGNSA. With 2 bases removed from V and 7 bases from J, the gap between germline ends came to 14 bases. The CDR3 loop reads CASSLQGPVVGYTF. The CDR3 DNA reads TGTGCCAGCAGCTTACAGGGACCTGTAGTTGGCTACACCTTC.

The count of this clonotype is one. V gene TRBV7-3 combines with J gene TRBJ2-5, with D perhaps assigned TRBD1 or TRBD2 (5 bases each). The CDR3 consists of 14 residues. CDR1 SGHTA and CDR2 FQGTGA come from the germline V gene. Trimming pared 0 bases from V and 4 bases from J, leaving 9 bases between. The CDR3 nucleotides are TGTGCCAGCAGCTTAACGGGGGTGTCAGAGACCCAGTACTTC. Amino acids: CASSLTGVSETQYF.

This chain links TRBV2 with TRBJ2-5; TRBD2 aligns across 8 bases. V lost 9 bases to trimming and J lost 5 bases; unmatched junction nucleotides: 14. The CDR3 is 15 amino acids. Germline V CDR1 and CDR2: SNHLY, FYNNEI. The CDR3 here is CARGSGGGLRETQYF. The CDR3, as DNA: TGTGCCAGGGGGTCGGGGGGGGGCCTCCGGGAGACCCAGTACTTC.

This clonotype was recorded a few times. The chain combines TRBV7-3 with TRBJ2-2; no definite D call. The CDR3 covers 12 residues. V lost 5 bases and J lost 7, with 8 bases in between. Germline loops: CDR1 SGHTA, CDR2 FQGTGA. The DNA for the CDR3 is TGTGCCAGCAGCCCAAATCACGGGGAGCTGTTTTTT. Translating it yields CASSPNHGELFF.

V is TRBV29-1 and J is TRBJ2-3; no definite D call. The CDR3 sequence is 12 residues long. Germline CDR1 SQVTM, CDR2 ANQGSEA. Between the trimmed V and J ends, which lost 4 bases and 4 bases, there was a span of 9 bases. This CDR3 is CSVGPSPDTQYF. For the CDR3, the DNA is TGCAGCGTTGGTCCTAGTCCAGATACGCAGTATTTT.

The CDR3 nucleotides read TGTGCCAGCAGAGGCTTTGGGGGGGAGACCCAGTACTTC. Protein: CASRGFGGETQYF. The rearrangement links TRBV3-1 to TRBJ2-5; D is perhaps TRBD2 (6 bases). Germline V gene lookup returns CDR1 LGHDT and CDR2 YNNKEL (reference sequence). This CDR3 has 13 residues. Trimming stripped 6 bases from V and 5 bases from J, with 13 bases between.

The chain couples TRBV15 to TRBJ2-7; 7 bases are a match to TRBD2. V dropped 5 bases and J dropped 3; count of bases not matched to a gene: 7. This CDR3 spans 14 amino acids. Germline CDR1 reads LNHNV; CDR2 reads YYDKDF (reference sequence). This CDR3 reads CATSGDYSRYEQYF. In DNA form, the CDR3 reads TGTGCCACCAGCGGGGACTACAGCCGCTACGAGCAGTACTTC.

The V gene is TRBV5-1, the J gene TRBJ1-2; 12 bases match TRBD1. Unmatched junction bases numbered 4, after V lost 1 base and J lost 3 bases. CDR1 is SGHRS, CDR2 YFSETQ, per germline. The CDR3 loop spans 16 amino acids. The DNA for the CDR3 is TGCGCCAGCAGCTTGCGGGACAGGGGGCAGGACTATGGCTACACCTTC. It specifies CASSLRDRGQDYGYTF.

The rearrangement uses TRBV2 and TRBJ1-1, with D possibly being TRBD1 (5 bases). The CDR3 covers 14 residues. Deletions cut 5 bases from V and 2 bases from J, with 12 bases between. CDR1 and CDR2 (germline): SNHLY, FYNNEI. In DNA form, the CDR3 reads TGTGCCAGCAGTACCGAGACAGTTAACACTGAAGCTTTCTTT. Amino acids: CASSTETVNTEAFF. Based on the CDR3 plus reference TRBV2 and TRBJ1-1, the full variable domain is EPEVTQTPSHQVTQMGQEVILRCVPISNHLYFYWYRQILGQKVEFLVSFYNNEISEKSEIFDDQFSVERPDGSNFTLKIRSTKLEDSAMYFCASSTETVNTEAFFGQGTRLTVV.

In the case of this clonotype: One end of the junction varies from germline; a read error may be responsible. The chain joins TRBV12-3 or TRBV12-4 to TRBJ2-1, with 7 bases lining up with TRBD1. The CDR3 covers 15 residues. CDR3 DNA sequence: TGTGCCACCAGTGATAAAGGGACAGTTGCCAATGAGCAGTTCTTC. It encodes CATSDKGTVANEQFF.

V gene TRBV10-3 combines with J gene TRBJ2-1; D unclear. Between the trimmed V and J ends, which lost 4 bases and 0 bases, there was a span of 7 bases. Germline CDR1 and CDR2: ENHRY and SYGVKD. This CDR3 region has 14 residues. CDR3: CAISGVTSYNEQFF. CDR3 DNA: TGTGCCATCAGTGGAGTTACCTCCTACAATGAGCAGTTCTTC.

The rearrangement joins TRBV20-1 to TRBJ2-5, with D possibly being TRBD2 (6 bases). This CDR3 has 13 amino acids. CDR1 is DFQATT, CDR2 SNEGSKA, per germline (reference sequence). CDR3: CGLRWLAQETQYF. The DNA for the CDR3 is TGCGGCCTTCGGTGGCTAGCGCAAGAGACCCAGTACTTC.

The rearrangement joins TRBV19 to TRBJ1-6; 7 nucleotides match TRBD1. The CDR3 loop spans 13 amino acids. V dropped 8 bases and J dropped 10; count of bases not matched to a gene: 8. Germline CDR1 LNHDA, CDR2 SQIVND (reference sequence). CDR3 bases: TGTGCCAGTTGCAGGGACAGAGGATCACCCCTCCACTTT. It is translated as CASCRDRGSPLHF. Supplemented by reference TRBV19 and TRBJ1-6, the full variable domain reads DGGITQSPKYLFRKEGQNVTLSCEQNLNHDAMYWYRQDPGQGLRLIYYSQIVNDFQKGDIAEGYSVSREKKESFPLTVTSAQKNPTAFYLCASCRDRGSPLHFGNGTRLTVT.

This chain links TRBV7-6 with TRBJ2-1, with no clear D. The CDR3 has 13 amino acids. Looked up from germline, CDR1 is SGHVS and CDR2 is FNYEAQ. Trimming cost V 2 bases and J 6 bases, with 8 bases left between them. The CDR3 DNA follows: TGTGCCAGCAGCTTATCGTCGTTCAATGAGCAGTTCTTC. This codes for CASSLSSFNEQFF.

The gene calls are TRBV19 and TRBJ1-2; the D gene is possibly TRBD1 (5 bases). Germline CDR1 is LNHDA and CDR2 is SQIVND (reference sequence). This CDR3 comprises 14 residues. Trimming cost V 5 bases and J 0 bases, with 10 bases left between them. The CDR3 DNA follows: TGTGCCAGTAGTTTGGCGACAGCTAACTATGGCTACACCTTC. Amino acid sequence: CASSLATANYGYTF.

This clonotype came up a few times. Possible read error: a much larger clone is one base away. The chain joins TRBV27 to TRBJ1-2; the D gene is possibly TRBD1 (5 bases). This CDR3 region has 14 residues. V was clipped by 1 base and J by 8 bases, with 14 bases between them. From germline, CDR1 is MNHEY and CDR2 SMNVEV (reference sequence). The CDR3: CASSLWGSSRGYTF. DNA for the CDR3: TGTGCCAGCAGTTTATGGGGGTCCTCGAGGGGCTACACCTTC.

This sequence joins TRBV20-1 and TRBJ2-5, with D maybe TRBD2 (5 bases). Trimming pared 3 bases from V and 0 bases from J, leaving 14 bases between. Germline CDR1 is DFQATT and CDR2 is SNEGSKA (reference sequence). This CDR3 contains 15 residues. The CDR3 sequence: CSARDPGSYQETQYF. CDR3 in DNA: TGCAGTGCTAGGGACCCGGGATCGTACCAAGAGACCCAGTACTTC.

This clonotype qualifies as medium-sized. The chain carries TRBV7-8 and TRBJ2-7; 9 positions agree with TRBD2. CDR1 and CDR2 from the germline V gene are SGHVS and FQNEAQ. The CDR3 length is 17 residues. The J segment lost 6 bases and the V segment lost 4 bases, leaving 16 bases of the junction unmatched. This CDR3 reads CASSYRVAGARGGEQYF. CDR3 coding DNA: TGTGCCAGCAGCTACCGGGTAGCGGGGGCCCGGGGCGGCGAGCAGTACTTC.